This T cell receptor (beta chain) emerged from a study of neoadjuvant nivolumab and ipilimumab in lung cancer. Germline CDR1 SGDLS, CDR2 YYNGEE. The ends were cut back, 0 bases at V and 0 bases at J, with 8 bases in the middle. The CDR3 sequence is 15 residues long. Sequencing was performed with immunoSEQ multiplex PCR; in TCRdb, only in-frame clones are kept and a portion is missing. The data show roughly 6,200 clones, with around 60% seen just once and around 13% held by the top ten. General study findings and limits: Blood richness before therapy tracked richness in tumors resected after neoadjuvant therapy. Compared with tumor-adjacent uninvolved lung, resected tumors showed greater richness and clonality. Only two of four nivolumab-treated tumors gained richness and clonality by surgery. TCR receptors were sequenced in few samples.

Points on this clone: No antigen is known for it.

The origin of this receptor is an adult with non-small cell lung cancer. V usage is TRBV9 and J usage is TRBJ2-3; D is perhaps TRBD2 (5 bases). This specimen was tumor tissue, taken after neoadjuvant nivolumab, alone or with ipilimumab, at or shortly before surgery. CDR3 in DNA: TGTGCCAGCAGCGTAGCTGAGGGTAGCACAGATACGCAGTATTTT. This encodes CASSVAEGSTDTQYF.